This T cell receptor beta chain was recovered during a study of T cells in Graves' hyperthyroidism and ophthalmopathy. The V gene end was trimmed by 5 bases and the J gene end by 1 base; junction bases not matched to a gene: 6. The CDR3 covers 15 residues. This clonotype was detected ten times or more. The antigen is unknown. Used for diagnoses were clinical symptoms, serum thyroxine and TRAb, thyroid ultrasound and orbital computed tomography. The source material, RNA transcripts, was used to amplify TCR beta CDR3 regions. HTBI primers were the set used in a first-round RT-PCR of the TCR CDR3. TCRdb used MiXCR to reprocess the multiplex PCR reads, holding one entry per CDR3 protein. The sample carries hundreds of thousands of distinct CDR3 sequences, around 16% recorded once. Notes on the study in general: Ophthalmopathy onset followed model prediction by a median approximately 5.9 months.

The origin of this receptor is a woman in her twenties or thirties with Graves' hyperthyroidism. The specimen was blood. V is TRBV12-3 or TRBV12-4 and J is TRBJ1-1; 8 nucleotides line up with TRBD1. This CDR3 reads CASSPPTGANTEAFF. CDR3 DNA: TGTGCCAGCAGTCCGCCGACAGGGGCGAACACTGAAGCTTTCTTT.